This TCR beta chain was documented in a study of blood T cell repertoires in COVID-19. Study-level information: From the United States, Italy and Spain came samples of acute and convalescent COVID-19. The cDNA or gDNA used as material had been derived from T cells, B-cell-depleted T cells, or PBMCs.

Original processing methods: Scientists estimated how many nucleated cells there were by amplifying reference gene primers. Libraries were prepared by immunoSEQ multiplex PCR; TCRdb keeps only in-frame clonotypes and omits some of them. The DNA was the basis for D and trimming; V, J and clone size are from that table. This table holds fewer than 40,000 clones, more than 60% found once. This CDR3 spans 16 amino acids. CDR1 ENHRY and CDR2 SYGVKD come from the germline V gene. V was shortened by 3 bases and J by 0 bases, with 12 bases between the two germline ends. V gene TRBV10-3 combines with J gene TRBJ1-3, with TRBD1 as a possible D gene (5 bases). The TCR comes from a man between 60 and 75 years old with active COVID-19. The sample taken for sequencing was peripheral blood. CDR3 sequence reads: CAISEGGVNSGNTIYF. CDR3 nucleotide sequence: TGTGCCATCAGTGAAGGAGGGGTCAACTCTGGAAACACCATATATTTT.